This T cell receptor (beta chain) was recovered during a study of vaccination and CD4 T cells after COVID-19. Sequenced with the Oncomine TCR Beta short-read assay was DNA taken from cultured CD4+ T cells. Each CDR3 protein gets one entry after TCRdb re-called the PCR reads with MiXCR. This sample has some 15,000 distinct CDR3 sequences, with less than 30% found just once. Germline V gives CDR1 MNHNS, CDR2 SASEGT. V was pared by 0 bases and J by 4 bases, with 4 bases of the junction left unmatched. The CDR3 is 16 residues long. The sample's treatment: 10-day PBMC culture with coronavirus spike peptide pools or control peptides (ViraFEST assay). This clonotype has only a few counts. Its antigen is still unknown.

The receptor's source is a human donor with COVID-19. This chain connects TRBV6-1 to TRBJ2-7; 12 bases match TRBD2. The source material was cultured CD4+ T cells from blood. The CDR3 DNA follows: TGTGCCAGCAGTGAAGCGGTAGGACTAGCGGGGTACGAGCAGTACTTC. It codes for CASSEAVGLAGYEQYF.